This TCR beta chain was identified in a study of blood T cell repertoires in COVID-19. The overall study: Samples representing acute and convalescent COVID-19 were sourced from the United States, Italy and Spain. PBMCs, B-cell-depleted T cells, or T cells were the source of the cDNA or gDNA that made up the material.

The ends were cut back, 4 bases at V and 3 bases at J, with 9 bases in the middle. CDR1 SQVTM and CDR2 ANQGSEA come from the germline V gene. This CDR3 is 12 amino acids long. In the source study's methods: Amplified reference gene primers provided the basis for estimating nucleated cell counts. TCRdb keeps only in-frame clones here, not all; method: immunoSEQ multiplex PCR. V and J calls and clone size are given by that table; D and trimming were obtained from the DNA. Of fewer than 250,000 clones in the sample, around four fifths were seen once. The chain recombines TRBV29-1 with TRBJ1-1; D is possibly TRBD1 (5 bases). Sequenced input: peripheral blood. The sequence was obtained from a woman aged 45 to 65 with acute or convalescent COVID-19. The CDR3 protein is CSVAGGYTEAFF. The CDR3 bases are TGCAGCGTTGCTGGGGGGTACACTGAAGCTTTCTTT.